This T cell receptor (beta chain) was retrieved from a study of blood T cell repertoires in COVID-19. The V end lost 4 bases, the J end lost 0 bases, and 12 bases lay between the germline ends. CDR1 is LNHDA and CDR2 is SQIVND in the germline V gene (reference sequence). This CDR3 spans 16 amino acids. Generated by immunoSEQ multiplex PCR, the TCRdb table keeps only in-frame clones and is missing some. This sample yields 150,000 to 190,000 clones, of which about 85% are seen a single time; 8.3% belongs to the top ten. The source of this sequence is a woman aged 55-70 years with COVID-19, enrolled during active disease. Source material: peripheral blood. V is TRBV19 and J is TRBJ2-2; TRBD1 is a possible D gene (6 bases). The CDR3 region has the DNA TGTGCCAGTAGTACCTTTGACAGGTCGAACACCGGGGAGCTGTTTTTT. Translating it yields CASSTFDRSNTGELFF.